The 2 T cell receptor beta chains below all came from one sample that was sequenced in a study of T-cell memory formation after mild COVID-19. TCRdb recomputed calls from the 5' RACE reads with MiXCR, one row per CDR3 protein. The repertoire includes approximately 88,000 distinct CDR3 sequences, 20% to 25% of them detected once, and 35% to 50% sits in the top ten. The sequenced sample was PBMCs or a T cell subset sorted from them (not recorded which). The receptors stem from a man aged 18 to 30 who had mild COVID-19 (a few samples of this study predate the infection). Cell type and time point are not known.

V usage is TRBV6-5 and J usage is TRBJ2-3; 8 bases are shared with TRBD2. The germline V gene has CDR1 MNHEY and CDR2 SVGAGI. V was pared by 7 bases and J by 1 base, with 13 bases of the junction left unmatched. The CDR3 is made up of 17 amino acids. Here the CDR3 reads CASIPLVRGAGTDTQYF. CDR3 bases: TGTGCCAGCATTCCCTTAGTGCGGGGGGCTGGCACAGATACGCAGTATTTT.

The chain uses TRBV7-9 and TRBJ2-2; D ambiguous. V dropped 3 bases and J dropped 7 bases, with 6 bases sitting between them. Germline CDR1 and CDR2: SEHNR and FQNEAQ (reference sequence). CDR3 length equals 12 residues. The CDR3 spells CASSFLGGELFF. The CDR3, as DNA: TGTGCCAGCAGCTTCCTAGGCGGGGAGCTGTTTTTT.